This TCR beta chain is from a study of read filtering for tumor transcriptome and immune sequencing. Study at large: Revised staging placed roughly 8 patients in R-ISS I, around 15 in II, roughly 7 in III. RNA-seq yielded only about 75 to 1,400 TCR reads, IR-seq about 4 to 10.27 million.

The CDR3 contains 16 residues. The V gene's germline CDR1 is SGHRS and CDR2 YFSETQ. V was clipped by 0 bases and J by 3 bases, with 15 bases between them. Study results and limitations: The CD138-negative fraction was mixed bone marrow immune cells, not pure T cells.

This clonotype has ten or more counts. Its specificity is unknown. From approximately 430 ng of RNA, a library with molecular barcoded alpha/delta and beta/gamma adaptors was made. One entry per CDR3 protein, called by TCRdb with MiXCR from the reads. This repertoire shows about 90,000 distinct CDR3 sequences, roughly an eighth found once; its top ten account for 14% to 15%. V is TRBV5-1 and J is TRBJ1-1; perhaps TRBD1 as D (5 bases). Material: a population of CD138-negative cells sorted from bone marrow. This TCR was recovered from a donor older than 35 with multiple myeloma. CDR3 sequence: CASSLGQLRGDTEAFF. CDR3 nucleotides: TGCGCCAGCAGCTTGGGACAGTTACGGGGGGACACTGAAGCTTTCTTT. Based on the CDR3 plus reference TRBV5-1 and TRBJ1-1, the full variable domain is KAGVTQTPRYLIKTRGQQVTLSCSPISGHRSVSWYQQTPGQGLQFLFEYFSETQRNKGNFPGRFSGRQFSNSRSEMNVSTLELGDSALYLCASSLGQLRGDTEAFFGQGTRLTVV.